The clone carrying this TCR beta chain occurred a few times. This entry belongs to a study of cytomegalovirus exposure and HLA in healthy donors. The CDR3 runs to 15 residues. Trimming at V came to 4 bases and at J to 2 bases, leaving 5 bases not matched to a gene. The V gene's germline CDR1 is MDHEN and CDR2 SYDVKM. The repertoire was sequenced with immunoSEQ multiplex PCR; TCRdb's copy has only in-frame clones and lacks some. The data contain about 330,000 clones, about nine tenths of them singletons. The receptor comes from a woman between 18 and 30 years old in good health and CMV-seronegative. Specimen: PBMCs. The J gene is TRBJ1-5, the V gene TRBV28, with 7 positions matching TRBD1. The CDR3 nucleotides read TGTGCCAGCAGTTGGACAGGCGGGGGCAATCAGCCCCAGCATTTT. Residues: CASSWTGGGNQPQHF.